Following are 32 T cell receptor beta chains from one sample sequenced in a study of memory CD4+ T cells and cytomegalovirus serostatus. Produced via immunoSEQ multiplex PCR; TCRdb's table is partial and in-frame only. Here the sample spans tens of thousands of clones, around three quarters being singletons. The sort gate was single viable CD3+CD4+CD8-CD45RO+ cells for memory CD4+ T cells. The sample taken for sequencing was memory CD4+ T cells from blood. The source is an adult in good health and CMV-seronegative.

This chain joins TRBV4-1 and TRBJ1-2; 8 nucleotides align to TRBD1. The CDR3 extends over 18 amino acids. With V trimmed by 2 bases and J by 1 base, 12 bases remained unmatched. Germline V lookup: CDR1 MGHRA, CDR2 YSYEKL. The CDR3: CASSQLLLDRGNNYGYTF. CDR3 in DNA: TGCGCCAGCAGCCAACTACTTTTAGACAGGGGCAATAACTATGGCTACACCTTC.

This sequence joins TRBV7-6 and TRBJ2-7; D might be TRBD2 (6 bases). Germline V gene sequence: CDR1 SGHVS, CDR2 FNYEAQ. V lost 5 bases to trimming and J lost 0 bases, with 14 bases between them. This CDR3 is built from 15 residues. CDR3 nucleotides: TGTGCCAGCAGCCCCGGGACTGAGCACTCCTACGAGCAGTACTTC. Translating gives CASSPGTEHSYEQYF.

The rearrangement links TRBV11-3 to TRBJ1-1; D unclear. V dropped 1 base and J dropped 4 bases, with 7 bases sitting between them. The CDR3 runs to 13 residues. Germline loops: CDR1 SGHNT, CDR2 YENEEA. The DNA for the CDR3 is TGTGCCAGCAGCTTAGGGTCGGGCACTGAAGCTTTCTTT. Translating it yields CASSLGSGTEAFF. The entire variable domain, with the rest obtained from reference TRBV11-3 and TRBJ1-1, is as follows: EAGVVQSPRYKIIEKKQPVAFWCNPISGHNTLYWYLQNLGQGPELLIRYENEEAVDDSQLPKDRFSAERLKGVDSTLKIQPAELGDSAVYLCASSLGSGTEAFFGQGTRLTVV.

The sample holds one count of this clone. The rearrangement joins TRBV27 to TRBJ1-6; D ambiguous. Trimming cost V 5 bases and J 10 bases, with 9 bases left between them. CDR3 length: 12 amino acids. Germline loops: CDR1 MNHEY, CDR2 SMNVEV (reference sequence). CDR3 nucleotides: TGTGCCAGCAGTCCAGCTGAATCACCCCTCCACTTT. This sequence encodes CASSPAESPLHF.

The chain employs TRBV15 and TRBJ2-3, with D tentatively TRBD1 (5 bases). There are 15 residues in the CDR3. The V end lost 1 base, the J end lost 4 bases, and 12 bases lay between the germline ends. CDR1 is LNHNV, CDR2 YYDKDF, per germline (reference sequence). CDR3 nucleotide sequence: TGTGCCACCAGCAGAGTCCAGGGTTTAGCAGATACGCAGTATTTT. It codes for CATSRVQGLADTQYF. Full variable domain (missing parts from reference TRBV15 and TRBJ2-3): DAMVIQNPRYQVTQFGKPVTLSCSQTLNHNVMYWYQQKSSQAPKLLFHYYDKDFNNEADTPDNFQSRRPNTSFCFLDIRSPGLGDTAMYLCATSRVQGLADTQYFGPGTRLTVL.

This sequence joins TRBV5-8 and TRBJ1-4; the match to TRBD1 covers 7 bases. This CDR3 is 14 amino acids long. The germline CDR1 and CDR2 sequences are SGHTS and YDEGEE. After removal of 4 bases from V and 8 bases from J, the junction contained 8 bases not matched to a gene. In DNA, the CDR3 is TGTGCCAGCAGCCAAATACAGGGGCGCGAAAAACTGTTTTTT. The encoded protein is CASSQIQGREKLFF.

This chain connects TRBV18 to TRBJ1-4; a possible D gene is TRBD1 (5 bases). Germline CDR1 and CDR2: KGHSH and LQKENI. This CDR3 region has 15 residues. V was trimmed by 0 bases and J by 7 bases, leaving 12 bases between them. CDR3 sequence: CASSPPSRGVEKLFF. The CDR3 DNA reads as TGTGCCAGCTCACCACCGTCAAGGGGAGTTGAAAAACTGTTTTTT.

The chain recombines TRBV2 with TRBJ1-3; weak D call: TRBD1 (6 bases). The germline V and J ends were trimmed by 5 bases and 0 bases, with 11 bases remaining between them. CDR3 length: 15 amino acids. Germline V gene data show CDR1 as SNHLY and CDR2 as FYNNEI. The CDR3 DNA sequence: TGTGCCAGCAGTTCACAGGGCTTCTCTGGAAACACCATATATTTT. It yields the protein CASSSQGFSGNTIYF.

The gene calls are TRBV7-2 and TRBJ1-5; TRBD1 matches at 7 bases. The V and J ends lost 3 bases and 7 bases, in that order; junction bases with no gene match: 9. Per germline, CDR1 SGHTA and CDR2 FQGNSA. The CDR3 spans 15 residues. In DNA form, the CDR3 reads TGTGCCAGCAGCTTGTCGGGACAGCCGGAACAGCCCCAGCATTTT. This encodes CASSLSGQPEQPQHF.

The chain employs TRBV5-1 and TRBJ1-1; the D gene is possibly TRBD1 (6 bases). Germline V CDR1 and CDR2: SGHRS, YFSETQ. Deletions cut 2 bases from V and 1 base from J, with 12 bases between. This CDR3 is 15 amino acids long. Here the CDR3 reads CASSFSQGPNTEAFF. The CDR3 DNA reads as TGCGCCAGCAGCTTCAGCCAGGGGCCGAACACTGAAGCTTTCTTT.

V usage is TRBV30 and J usage is TRBJ1-3, with D uncertain. Germline CDR1 and CDR2: GTSNPN and SVGIG (reference sequence). Trimming shortened V by 5 bases and J by 3 bases, and 11 bases separated the two germline ends. CDR3 length: 13 residues. In DNA form, the CDR3 reads TGTGCCTGGTTGACAAAGGGTGGAAACACCATATATTTT. Its protein is CAWLTKGGNTIYF.

The chain couples TRBV4-1 to TRBJ1-1, with D unclear. V was pared by 5 bases and J by 2 bases, with 12 bases between. From germline, CDR1 is MGHRA and CDR2 YSYEKL. The CDR3 has 14 amino acids. CDR3: CASSNPSSNTEAFF. CDR3 DNA: TGCGCCAGCAGCAACCCGAGCTCAAACACTGAAGCTTTCTTT.

J is TRBJ1-2 and V is TRBV4-3; 8 bases are shared with TRBD1. This CDR3 is 15 amino acids long. J was trimmed by 10 bases and V by 1 base; bases with no gene match: 11. Germline V gives CDR1 LGHNA, CDR2 YSLEER. CDR3 sequence (DNA): TGCGCCAGCAGCCAAGGGCGGACAGGGAACTTGGACTACACCTTC. As protein: CASSQGRTGNLDYTF.

V and J are TRBV30 and TRBJ1-2; D is unclear. V gave up 5 bases and J gave up 4 bases, with 14 bases separating them. Germline V lookup: CDR1 GTSNPN, CDR2 SVGIG (reference sequence). The CDR3 is 13 residues long. CDR3 DNA sequence: TGTGCCTGGGGGGAGAGGATCCGCTATGGCTACACCTTC. The encoded protein is CAWGERIRYGYTF.

The V call is TRBV9, the J call TRBJ2-3, with D tentatively TRBD2 (5 bases). Germline lookup yields CDR1 SGDLS and CDR2 YYNGEE. This CDR3 is built from 16 residues. Trimming removed 0 bases at V and 4 bases at J, with 15 bases between. In DNA form, the CDR3 reads TGTGCCAGCAGCGTAGACTGGCGGGTTCCCCCAGATACGCAGTATTTT. It codes for CASSVDWRVPPDTQYF.

The chain carries TRBV5-1 and TRBJ1-1; D gene ambiguous. This CDR3 spans 13 amino acids. Germline values: CDR1 SGHRS, CDR2 YFSETQ. Trimming pared 4 bases from V and 2 bases from J, leaving 9 bases between. The CDR3, as DNA: TGCGCCAGCAGCGGGGAACCTAACACTGAAGCTTTCTTT. It is translated as CASSGEPNTEAFF.

This chain uses TRBV5-1 with TRBJ2-1; 8 bases match TRBD2. The CDR3 has 19 amino acids. In germline, CDR1 is SGHRS, CDR2 YFSETQ. J lost 7 bases, V lost 4 bases, and 22 bases had no gene match. The CDR3 loop reads CASSLRGFRAAGEMNEQFF. The CDR3 coding sequence is TGCGCCAGCAGCCTGCGGGGGTTTCGGGCAGCGGGAGAAATGAATGAGCAGTTCTTC.

The chain uses TRBV4-3 and TRBJ1-2, with D tentatively TRBD1 (5 bases). V was cut by 5 bases and J by 7 bases, with 23 bases left in between. This CDR3 has 16 amino acids. The germline V gene has CDR1 LGHNA and CDR2 YSLEER. The CDR3 DNA reads as TGCGCCAGCAGCATACAGGTTTCAATCCCTTCGGGTGGCTACACCTTC. Its translation: CASSIQVSIPSGGYTF.

The chain has TRBV6-5 and TRBJ2-2; TRBD2 agrees at 7 bases. The CDR3 length is 15 residues. Trimming took 8 bases from V and 6 from J; bases not matched to a gene: 12. The germline gives CDR1 MNHEY, CDR2 SVGAGI. This CDR3 is CASGYGGIVAGELFF. CDR3 bases: TGTGCCAGCGGATACGGGGGGATTGTCGCCGGGGAGCTGTTTTTT.

This chain uses TRBV5-1 with TRBJ2-7; 8 positions match TRBD2. The junction had 6 bases not matched to a gene; V was cut back by 4 bases and J by 3 bases. Germline loops: CDR1 SGHRS, CDR2 YFSETQ. The CDR3 spans 14 residues. The DNA for the CDR3 is TGCGCCAGCAGCCCCTCGGGAGGGAACTACGAGCAGTACTTC. Protein: CASSPSGGNYEQYF. Drawing the rest from reference TRBV5-1 and TRBJ2-7, the complete variable domain is KAGVTQTPRYLIKTRGQQVTLSCSPISGHRSVSWYQQTPGQGLQFLFEYFSETQRNKGNFPGRFSGRQFSNSRSEMNVSTLELGDSALYLCASSPSGGNYEQYFGPGTRLTVT.

The genes are TRBV2 and TRBJ2-5; D uncertain. Germline CDR1 and CDR2: SNHLY and FYNNEI. V was trimmed by 6 bases and J by 7 bases, leaving 9 bases between them. This CDR3 region has 11 residues. The CDR3 nucleotides read TGTGCCAGCAGCGTCCTAGGGACCCAGTACTTC. Amino acids: CASSVLGTQYF.

V usage is TRBV21-1 and J usage is TRBJ1-5. TRBV21-1 is recorded as a pseudogene. The CDR3 covers 17 residues. The CDR3 DNA follows: TGTGCCAGCAGCAAAAGAGGGCAGATAAATAGCAATCAGCCCCAGCATTTT. This gives the protein CASSKRGQINSNQPQHF.

The rearrangement uses TRBV7-9 and TRBJ2-7; D is ambiguous. Germline V gene lookup returns CDR1 SEHNR and CDR2 FQNEAQ (reference sequence). The CDR3 is 16 amino acids. V lost 1 base to trimming and J lost 2 bases, with 15 bases between them. This CDR3 reads CASSLDWFAHTYEQYF. Here the CDR3 DNA reads TGTGCCAGCAGCTTAGACTGGTTTGCCCACACCTACGAGCAGTACTTC.

The rearrangement links TRBV5-1 to TRBJ2-1; 7 bases match TRBD1. The trim removed 4 bases at V and 1 base at J, leaving 8 bases unmatched. The CDR3 runs 16 residues. Germline CDR1 SGHRS, CDR2 YFSETQ. CDR3 sequence: CASSPGQVPSYNEQFF. As DNA, the CDR3 is TGCGCCAGCAGCCCAGGACAGGTACCATCCTACAATGAGCAGTTCTTC.

The chain has TRBV5-1 and TRBJ2-7; 11 bases fit TRBD2. Per germline, CDR1 SGHRS and CDR2 YFSETQ. There are 16 residues in the CDR3. V dropped 0 bases and J dropped 0; count of bases not matched to a gene: 2. The DNA for the CDR3 is TGCGCCAGCAGCTTGGGACTAGCGGGATACTCCTACGAGCAGTACTTC. This translates into CASSLGLAGYSYEQYF.

The chain has TRBV27 and TRBJ2-7, with 8 nucleotides matching TRBD1. With 5 bases clipped from V and 0 bases from J, the junction kept 9 bases outside the gene matches. This CDR3 has 16 residues. The V gene's germline CDR1 is MNHEY and CDR2 SMNVEV (reference sequence). The CDR3 sequence is CASSPGTGQSSYEQYF. The CDR3 DNA reads TGTGCCAGCAGTCCAGGGACAGGCCAATCCTCCTACGAGCAGTACTTC.

This clone was seen only once. The chain has TRBV7-9 and TRBJ2-3, with D perhaps TRBD2 (6 bases). CDR1 and CDR2 from the germline V gene are SEHNR and FQNEAQ (reference sequence). V was trimmed by 2 bases and J by 0 bases, leaving 6 bases between them. CDR3 length: 14 residues. The CDR3 nucleotides read TGTGCCAGCAGCTTACGGGGGAGCACAGATACGCAGTATTTT. Amino acids: CASSLRGSTDTQYF.

The V call is TRBV4-2, the J call TRBJ1-2, with D uncertain. Germline V CDR1 and CDR2: LGHNA, YNFKEQ. The germline V and J ends were trimmed by 3 bases and 8 bases, with 16 bases remaining between them. The CDR3 runs to 14 residues. CDR3 residues: CASSQDLAFGGYTF. The DNA of the CDR3 is TGTGCCAGCAGCCAGGACCTGGCTTTCGGGGGCTACACCTTC.

The chain links TRBV5-5 to TRBJ2-3, with D possibly matching TRBD1 (5 bases). CDR3 length equals 16 residues. The V gene lost 4 bases and the J gene lost 1 base, with 16 bases spanning the gap. Germline V gives CDR1 SGHKS, CDR2 YYEKEE (reference sequence). CDR3 loop: CASSPGNTGGTDTQYF. Written as DNA, the CDR3 is TGTGCCAGCAGCCCAGGGAACACCGGAGGCACAGATACGCAGTATTTT.

The chain combines TRBV25-1 with TRBJ2-7; unclear D gene. The CDR3 is 13 amino acids. Germline assignment: CDR1 MGHDK and CDR2 SYGVNS. Between the trimmed V and J ends, which lost 4 bases and 5 bases, there was a span of 12 bases. The DNA of the CDR3 is TGTGCCAGCAGTGGCCCGTTTAGAGACGAGCAGTACTTC. Translating it yields CASSGPFRDEQYF.

The J gene is TRBJ1-6, the V gene TRBV19; 8 positions agree with TRBD1. Germline trimming cut 4 bases from V and 0 bases from J; bases unmatched to any gene: 5. Germline assignment: CDR1 LNHDA and CDR2 SQIVND (reference sequence). This CDR3 is built from 17 residues. For the CDR3, the DNA is TGTGCCAGTAGTAGCACAGGGGGGCCCTCCTATAATTCACCCCTCCACTTT. Amino acids: CASSSTGGPSYNSPLHF. The whole variable domain, remainder taken from reference TRBV19 and TRBJ1-6, is DGGITQSPKYLFRKEGQNVTLSCEQNLNHDAMYWYRQDPGQGLRLIYYSQIVNDFQKGDIAEGYSVSREKKESFPLTVTSAQKNPTAFYLCASSSTGGPSYNSPLHFGNGTRLTVT.

The rearrangement uses TRBV5-1 and TRBJ2-7, with D tentatively TRBD1 (5 bases). Germline CDR1 SGHRS, CDR2 YFSETQ. CDR3 length equals 18 residues. Trimming took off 0 bases at V and 0 bases at J, with 19 bases between the two ends. The CDR3 region has the DNA TGCGCCAGCAGCTTGGTCCCAGGGAATCCGCTCAGCTCCTACGAGCAGTACTTC. It yields the protein CASSLVPGNPLSSYEQYF.